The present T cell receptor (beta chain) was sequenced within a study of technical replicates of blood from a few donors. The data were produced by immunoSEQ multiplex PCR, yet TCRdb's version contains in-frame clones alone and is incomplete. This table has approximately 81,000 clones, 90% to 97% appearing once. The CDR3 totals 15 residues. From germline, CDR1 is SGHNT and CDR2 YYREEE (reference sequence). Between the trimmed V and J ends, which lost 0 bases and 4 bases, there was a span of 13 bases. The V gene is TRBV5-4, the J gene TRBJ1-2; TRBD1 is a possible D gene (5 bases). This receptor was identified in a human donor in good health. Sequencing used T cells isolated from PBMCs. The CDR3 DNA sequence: TGTGCCAGCAGCTTGGAGTCCCGGGGGAGCTATGGCTACACCTTC. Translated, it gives CASSLESRGSYGYTF.